This T cell receptor (beta chain) was found in a study of T cells in Graves' hyperthyroidism and ophthalmopathy (dated by TCRdb to the late 2010s). With regard to the full study: Peripheral blood samples were taken at the time of initial diagnosis, prior to any treatment. To identify TCR V-J signatures that set the groups apart, the researchers used a discovery cohort of approximately 98 patients, made up of some 41 with Graves' ophthalmopathy and 55 to 65 with stable Graves' hyperthyroidism. Whether ophthalmopathy could be predicted prospectively was tested in an independent validation cohort made up of 18 to 20 hyperthyroidism patients plus 17 patients who later progressed to ophthalmopathy. For training and testing, the 100 patients in the discovery cohort were randomly divided in a 7:3 ratio. The study also compared thyroid tissue and blood T-cell repertoires from more than five Graves' hyperthyroidism patients. After blood sampling, hyperthyroidism patients were treated with methimazole at a starting dose of 30 mg daily, and ophthalmopathy patients were treated with high-dose intravenous methylprednisolone. According to the paper, TCR Vbeta CDR3 sequencing was carried out on over 130 peripheral blood samples, which came from under 50 ophthalmopathy, 75 to 80 hyperthyroidism and roughly 17 progressor patients.

The cysteine opens and the phenylalanine closes a CDR3 of 15 amino acids. CDR3 DNA is the only sequence kept; it has 45 bases, read in frame from the first base. V is trimmed back by 2 bases and J by 4 bases, and the junction contains 7 bases that no gene match accounts for. The germline V gene (reference sequence) provides CDR1 MNHEY and CDR2 SMNVEV. TCR beta CDR3 regions were amplified from RNA transcripts. For the first round of RT-PCR on the TCR CDR3, the HTBI primer set was used together with the Qiagen OneStep RT-PCR kit. A second multiplex PCR round built the libraries, followed by size selection and purification. The libraries were sequenced on an Illumina HiSeq2000 using paired-end 100 bp reads. The source study handled its data this way. SOAPnuke was used to process the raw data, with reads discarded if the reads contained adapters or uncalled bases, had a mean Phred below 15, or lacked an exact constant-primer or identifier match. COPE v1.2.5 was used to merge high-quality paired reads, and clonotypes were defined as unique nucleotide sequences. MiTCR v1.1 was used to align the clonotypes against IMGT TRBV, TRBD and TRBJ reference segments. The analysis was restricted to V-J combinations with a frequency above 0.0001, which together covered just over 98% of the repertoires. A TCS score was defined as the ratio of F50 (clonal expansion) to E x V (chaos), with BLOSUM62-based TCRdist applied between CDR3 peptides within each V-J. Welch's t-statistics and random forest reduced just over 500 V-J features to 13, which were used in a naive Bayes classifier (R e1071). TCRdb passed the public sequencing reads through fastp at Q25 and MiXCR, retaining productive beta sequences. Each CDR3 protein appears once, grouped with its most common genes and DNA. These V and J calls originate from TCRdb's pipeline instead of the authors' own analysis. The sample has approximately 710,000 distinct CDR3 sequences on record, 15% to 20% of them singletons. About a sixth of the sample goes to the ten largest clones.

Broader findings and caveats from the paper: Most expanded thyroid clonotypes (frequency above 0.001) were also detected in blood, suggesting blood repertoires may reflect thyroid immune responses. In validation, progression to ophthalmopathy was predicted by the model with nearly 71% sensitivity and roughly 76% specificity, a median of about 6 months before onset. Ophthalmopathy was separated from stable hyperthyroidism by a 13 V-J signature model, with around 90% sensitivity and about 81% specificity obtained in cross-validation and 80%/75% obtained in testing. No statistical method was used to fix the sample size in advance, and group allocation was not hidden from the investigators.

This clonotype was detected a few times. There is no known antigen for this receptor. No much larger clone exists at a distance of one base, and base qualities are not known. A patient counted as having stable Graves' hyperthyroidism if no progression to ophthalmopathy occurred over 18 months of follow-up. Hyperthyroidism patients were aged 18 to 65 years and newly diagnosed, with disease duration of less than 2 months. Patients with uncontrolled infections, other autoimmune diseases, pregnancy or lactation were excluded. Clinical symptoms, serum thyroxine and TRAb, thyroid ultrasound, and orbital computed tomography formed the basis for the diagnoses. PBMCs were isolated from more than 9 ml of fresh peripheral blood by Ficoll-Paque density gradient centrifugation. Trizol reagent was used to extract total RNA, and RNA quality was then checked on an Agilent 2100 Bioanalyzer.

Sample: blood. This receptor was taken from a middle-aged man with Graves' hyperthyroidism. Recombination linked TRBV27 to TRBJ2-7; TRBD2 aligns with 8 central bases. The sequence in DNA is TGTGCCAGCAGTTTAGGGATAGCGGGATTTTACGAGCAGTACTTC. This translates into CASSLGIAGFYEQYF.